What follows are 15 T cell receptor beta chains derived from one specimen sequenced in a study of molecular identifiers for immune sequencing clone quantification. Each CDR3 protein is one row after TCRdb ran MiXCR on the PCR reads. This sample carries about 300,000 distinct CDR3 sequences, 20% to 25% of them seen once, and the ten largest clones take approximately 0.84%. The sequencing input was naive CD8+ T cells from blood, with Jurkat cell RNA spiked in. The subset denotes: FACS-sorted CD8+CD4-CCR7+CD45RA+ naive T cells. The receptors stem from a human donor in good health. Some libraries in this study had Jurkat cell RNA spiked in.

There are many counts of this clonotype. The CDR3 loop reads CSVGSGDNQPQHF. The CDR3 bases are TGCAGCGTTGGATCCGGCGACAATCAGCCCCAGCATTTT. The V gene is TRBV29-1, the J gene TRBJ1-5, with unresolved D. The CDR3 sequence is 13 residues long. Trimming removed 4 bases at V and 3 bases at J, with 10 bases between. Germline values: CDR1 SQVTM, CDR2 ANQGSEA.

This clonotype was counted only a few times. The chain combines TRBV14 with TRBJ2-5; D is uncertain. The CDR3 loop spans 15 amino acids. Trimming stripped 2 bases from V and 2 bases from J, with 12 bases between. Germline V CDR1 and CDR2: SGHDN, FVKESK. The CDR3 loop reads CASSQHESQQETQYF. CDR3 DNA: TGTGCCAGCAGCCAACACGAGAGCCAACAAGAGACCCAGTACTTC.

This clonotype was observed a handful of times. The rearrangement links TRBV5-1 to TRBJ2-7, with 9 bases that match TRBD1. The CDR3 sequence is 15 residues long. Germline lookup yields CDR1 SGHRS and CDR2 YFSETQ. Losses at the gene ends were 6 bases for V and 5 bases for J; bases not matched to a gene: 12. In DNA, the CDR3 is TGCGCCAGCATGCTCCAGGGGGGACAGGGCAACGAGCAGTACTTC. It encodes CASMLQGGQGNEQYF. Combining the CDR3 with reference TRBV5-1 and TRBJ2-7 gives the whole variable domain KAGVTQTPRYLIKTRGQQVTLSCSPISGHRSVSWYQQTPGQGLQFLFEYFSETQRNKGNFPGRFSGRQFSNSRSEMNVSTLELGDSALYLCASMLQGGQGNEQYFGPGTRLTVT.

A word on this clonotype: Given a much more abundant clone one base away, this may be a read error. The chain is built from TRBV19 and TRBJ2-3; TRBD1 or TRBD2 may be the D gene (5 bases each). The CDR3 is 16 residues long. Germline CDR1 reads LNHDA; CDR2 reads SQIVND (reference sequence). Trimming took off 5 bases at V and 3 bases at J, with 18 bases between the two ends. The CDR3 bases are TGTGCCAGTAGTTTCACATCCGGGACGAAGACAGATACGCAGTATTTT. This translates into CASSFTSGTKTDTQYF. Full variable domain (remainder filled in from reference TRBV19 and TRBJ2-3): DGGITQSPKYLFRKEGQNVTLSCEQNLNHDAMYWYRQDPGQGLRLIYYSQIVNDFQKGDIAEGYSVSREKKESFPLTVTSAQKNPTAFYLCASSFTSGTKTDTQYFGPGTRLTVL.

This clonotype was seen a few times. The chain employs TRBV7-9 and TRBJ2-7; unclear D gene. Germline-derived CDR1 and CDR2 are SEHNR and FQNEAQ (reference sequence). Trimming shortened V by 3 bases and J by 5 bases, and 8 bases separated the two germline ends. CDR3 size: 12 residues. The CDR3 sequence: CASSFGLDEQYF. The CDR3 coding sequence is TGTGCCAGCAGCTTCGGGTTGGACGAGCAGTACTTC.

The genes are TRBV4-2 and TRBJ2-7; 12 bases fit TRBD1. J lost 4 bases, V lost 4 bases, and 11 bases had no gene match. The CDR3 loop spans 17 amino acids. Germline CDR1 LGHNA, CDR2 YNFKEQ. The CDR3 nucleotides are TGTGCCAGCAGCCTTACCACGGGACAGGGGGCTTATTACGAGCAGTACTTC. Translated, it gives CASSLTTGQGAYYEQYF.

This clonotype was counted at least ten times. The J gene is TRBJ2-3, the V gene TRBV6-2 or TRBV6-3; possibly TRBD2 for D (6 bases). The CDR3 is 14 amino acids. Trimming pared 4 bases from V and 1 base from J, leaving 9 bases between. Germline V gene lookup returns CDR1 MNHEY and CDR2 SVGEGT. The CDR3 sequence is CASSSTGGTDTQYF. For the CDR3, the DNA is TGTGCCAGCAGTTCTACGGGGGGCACAGATACGCAGTATTTT.

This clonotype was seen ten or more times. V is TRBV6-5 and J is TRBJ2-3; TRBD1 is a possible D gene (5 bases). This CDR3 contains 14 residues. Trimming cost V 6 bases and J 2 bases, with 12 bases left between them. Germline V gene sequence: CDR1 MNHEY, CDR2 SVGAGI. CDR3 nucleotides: TGTGCCAGCAGGCGACAGTACACCACAGATACGCAGTATTTT. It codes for CASRRQYTTDTQYF.

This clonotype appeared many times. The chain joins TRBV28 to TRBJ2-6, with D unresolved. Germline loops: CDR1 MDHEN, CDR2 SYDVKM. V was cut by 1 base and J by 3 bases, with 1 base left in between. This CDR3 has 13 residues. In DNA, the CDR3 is TGTGCCAGCAGTTTATATGGGGCCAACGTCCTGACTTTC. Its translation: CASSLYGANVLTF.

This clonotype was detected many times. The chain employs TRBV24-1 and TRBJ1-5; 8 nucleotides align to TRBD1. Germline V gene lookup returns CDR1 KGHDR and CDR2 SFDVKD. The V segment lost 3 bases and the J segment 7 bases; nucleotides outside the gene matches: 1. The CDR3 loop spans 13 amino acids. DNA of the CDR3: TGTGCCACCAGTGATGACAGGGGCCAGCCCCAGCATTTT. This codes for CATSDDRGQPQHF.

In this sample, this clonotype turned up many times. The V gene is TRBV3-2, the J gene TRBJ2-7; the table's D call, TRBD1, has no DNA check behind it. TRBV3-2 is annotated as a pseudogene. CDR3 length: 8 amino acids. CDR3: CASFPTPF. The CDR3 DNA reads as TGTGCCAGCTTCCCGACCCCATTC.

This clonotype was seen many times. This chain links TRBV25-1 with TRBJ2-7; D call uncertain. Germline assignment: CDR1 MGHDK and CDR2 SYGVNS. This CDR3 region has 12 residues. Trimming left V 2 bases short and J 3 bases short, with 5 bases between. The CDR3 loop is CASSEGDYEQYF. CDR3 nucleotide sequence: TGTGCCAGCAGTGAAGGGGACTACGAGCAGTACTTC.

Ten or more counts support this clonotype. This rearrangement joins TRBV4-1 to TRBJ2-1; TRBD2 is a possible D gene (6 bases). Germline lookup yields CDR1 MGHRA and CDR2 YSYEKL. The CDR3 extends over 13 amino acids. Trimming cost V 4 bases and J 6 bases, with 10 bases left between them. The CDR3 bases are TGCGCCAGCAGCCCGTCGACTAGCAATGAGCAGTTCTTC. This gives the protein CASSPSTSNEQFF.

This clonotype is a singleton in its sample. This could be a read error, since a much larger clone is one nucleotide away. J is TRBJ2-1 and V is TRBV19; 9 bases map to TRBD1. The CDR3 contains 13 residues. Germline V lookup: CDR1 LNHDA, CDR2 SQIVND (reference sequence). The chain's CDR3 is CASSATGGHEPFF. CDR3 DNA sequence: TGTGCCAGTAGTGCCACAGGGGGCCATGAGCCGTTCTTC.

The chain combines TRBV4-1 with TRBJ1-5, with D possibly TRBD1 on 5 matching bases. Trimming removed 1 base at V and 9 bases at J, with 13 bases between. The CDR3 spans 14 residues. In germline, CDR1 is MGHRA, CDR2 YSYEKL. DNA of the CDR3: TGCGCCAGCAGCCAAGCCGGGACCCCCGGGCCCCAGCATTTT. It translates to CASSQAGTPGPQHF.